The clone carrying this T cell receptor beta chain was recorded at least ten times. The antigen is undetermined. As for time point: sample taken at primary tumor resection. Donors were roughly 70 untreated early-stage non-small cell lung cancer patients. Without sorting, whole RNA was sequenced from tumor, nontumor lung or frozen PBMC. Per the germline V gene, CDR1 is SGHAT and CDR2 is FQNNGV. This CDR3 is built from 12 residues. Deletions cut 1 base from V and 5 bases from J, with 4 bases between. Every cDNA TCR molecule received its own unique molecular identifier. Using its own MiXCR run on the 5' RACE reads, TCRdb lists one record per CDR3 protein. The repertoire holds about 100,000 distinct CDR3 sequences, with 4.4% as singletons. This sample is drawn from a study of spatial heterogeneity in lung cancer. General study findings and limits: In tumors, expanded intratumoral alpha and beta TCR counts tracked mutation counts. In tumor T cells, estimated coverage reached around 7% for alpha chains and approximately 13% for beta chains.

This TCR was sampled from a male donor with early-stage non-small cell lung cancer. The gene calls are TRBV11-2 and TRBJ2-3; D is undetermined. The starting material was lung tumor tissue, obtained at surgery. CDR3 sequence: CASSLGLDTQYF. The CDR3, as DNA: TGTGCCAGCAGCTTAGGCTTAGATACGCAGTATTTT. The full variable domain, completed using reference TRBV11-2 and TRBJ2-3, is EAGVAQSPRYKIIEKRQSVAFWCNPISGHATLYWYQQILGQGPKLLIQFQNNGVVDDSQLPKDRFSAERLKGVDSTLKIQPAKLEDSAVYLCASSLGLDTQYFGPGTRLTVL.